Listed here is a single T cell receptor beta chain. What it binds is unknown. The source of the sample is a study of T cell repertoires in cytomegalovirus infection. TCRdb ran MiXCR on the reads and lists one entry per CDR3 protein. The table lists about 160,000 distinct CDR3 sequences, less than 25% of them singletons. The V end was cut by 4 bases, the J end by 8 bases, with 9 bases between. CDR3 length equals 12 residues. Study findings and constraints: Ex vivo responses were dominated by HLA-C-restricted CMV-specific TCR beta clonotypes.

V is TRBV12-3 or TRBV12-4 and J is TRBJ2-1; D gene ambiguous. This specimen consisted of CD8+ T cells from cultured PBMCs, obtained from culture after CMV antigen stimulation. This TCR derives from a human donor in good health (CMV status not recorded). Some clones in this sample may be carry-over from other donors' samples. The CDR3 DNA is TGTGCCAGCAGTTCAACTGGGCATGAGCAGTTCTTC. This codes for CASSSTGHEQFF.